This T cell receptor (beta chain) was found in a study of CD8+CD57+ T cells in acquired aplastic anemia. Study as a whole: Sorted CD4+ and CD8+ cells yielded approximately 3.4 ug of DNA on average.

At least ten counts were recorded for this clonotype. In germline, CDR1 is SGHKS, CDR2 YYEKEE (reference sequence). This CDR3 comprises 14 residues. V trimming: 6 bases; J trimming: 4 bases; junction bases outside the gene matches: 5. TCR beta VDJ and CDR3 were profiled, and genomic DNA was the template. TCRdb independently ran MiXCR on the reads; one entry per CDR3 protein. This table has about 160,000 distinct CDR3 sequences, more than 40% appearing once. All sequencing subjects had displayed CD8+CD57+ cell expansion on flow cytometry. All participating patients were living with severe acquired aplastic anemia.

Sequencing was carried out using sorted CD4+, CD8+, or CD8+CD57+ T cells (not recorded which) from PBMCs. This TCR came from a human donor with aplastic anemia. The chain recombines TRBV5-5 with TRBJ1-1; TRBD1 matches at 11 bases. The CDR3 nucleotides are TGTGCCAGCACCTCCGGGACAGGGGGCACTGAAGCTTTCTTT. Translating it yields CASTSGTGGTEAFF.